Listed below are T cell receptor beta chains from one sample, sequenced in a study of blood T cell repertoires in COVID-19. Sequencing was performed with immunoSEQ multiplex PCR; in TCRdb, only in-frame clones are kept and a portion is missing. There are over 200,000 clones in the sample; about 87% occur only once, and approximately 2.4% lies in the top ten. The sequenced sample was peripheral blood. The receptors derive from a man aged 30 to 45 with COVID-19, enrolled during active disease. CDR3s include the opening cysteine and the closing phenylalanine or tryptophan. Each record gives: J gene, V gene, clone size, D gene, CDR3 DNA, CDR3 protein. The D gene is left open where the match is weak. Where a row states a size, it is once, few, many or the class of an expanded clone; other rows omit it.

J: TRBJ2-1
V: TRBV5-1
size: NA
D: NA
DNA: TGCGCCAGCAGCCGGGCGGGTCCCCACAATGAGCAGTTCTTC
CDR3: CASSRAGPHNEQFF

J: TRBJ1-4
V: TRBV28
size: NA
D: TRBD1
DNA: TGTGCCAGCAGTTTCTACCCGGGACAGGGGGCAAGTAATAATGAAAAACTGTTTTTT
CDR3: CASSFYPGQGASNNEKLFF

J: TRBJ1-1
V: TRBV7-8
size: NA
D: TRBD1
DNA: TGTGCCAGCAGCTTCAGGACAGGGGACACTGAAGCTTTCTTT
CDR3: CASSFRTGDTEAFF

J: TRBJ2-7
V: TRBV3-1/TRBV3-2
size: few
D: TRBD1
DNA: TGTGCAGCAGCCAAGATCCTTTCATGGGCAGGGGGAAACTACGAGCAGTACTTC
CDR3: CAAAKILSWAGGNYEQYF

J: TRBJ1-5
V: TRBV30
size: NA
D: TRBD1
DNA: TGTGCCTGGAGTGGGCAAACAGGGGGTTTCAGCAATCAGCCCCAGCATTTT
CDR3: CAWSGQTGGFSNQPQHF

J: TRBJ1-5
V: TRBV6-2/TRBV6-3
size: once
D: NA
DNA: TGTGCCAGCAGTACCGGGACACCGGATCAGCCCCAGCATTTT
CDR3: CASSTGTPDQPQHF

J: TRBJ1-6
V: TRBV4-2
size: NA
D: TRBD1
DNA: TGTGCCAGCAGAGATACAGGGGTTCAGTCACCCCTCCACTTT
CDR3: CASRDTGVQSPLHF

J: TRBJ1-4
V: TRBV19
size: NA
D: NA
DNA: TGTGCCAGTAGGGTGACAGGCGGTAATGAAAAACTGTTTTTT
CDR3: CASRVTGGNEKLFF

J: TRBJ1-3
V: TRBV28
size: NA
D: NA
DNA: TGTGCCAGCAGTTTAGGTGGGGGCGCAGGAAACACCATATATTTT
CDR3: CASSLGGGAGNTIYF

J: TRBJ2-7
V: TRBV9
size: NA
D: TRBD1
DNA: TGTGCCAGCAGCGTAGCTCCAGGGGGCCTCAACGAGCAGTACTTC
CDR3: CASSVAPGGLNEQYF

J: TRBJ1-2
V: TRBV4-1
size: once
D: NA
DNA: TGCGCCAGCAGCCATCCTTCCCGGGAGTCGCGGGGCTACACCTTC
CDR3: CASSHPSRESRGYTF

J: TRBJ2-1
V: TRBV3-1/TRBV3-2
size: NA
D: TRBD1
DNA: TGTGCCAGCAGCCAAGAGGGAACCGGGACAGGGAGGTCCGGGCAGTTCTTC
CDR3: CASSQEGTGTGRSGQFF

J: TRBJ1-6
V: TRBV5-1
size: NA
D: TRBD1
DNA: TGCGCCAGCAGAAATCGGGACAGTAATTCACCCCTCCACTTT
CDR3: CASRNRDSNSPLHF

J: TRBJ1-1
V: TRBV5-6
size: once
D: NA
DNA: TGTGCCAGCAGCATCGAGTGGAACACTGAAGCTTTCTTT
CDR3: CASSIEWNTEAFF

J: TRBJ2-7
V: TRBV6-1
size: NA
D: NA
DNA: TGTGCCAGCAGTGAAGCGGGGCAGGGTGGACATCGAAGGCAGTACTTC
CDR3: CASSEAGQGGHRRQYF

J: TRBJ2-7
V: TRBV28
size: once
D: NA
DNA: TGTGCCAGCAGTCCAGTTAGCAAGCCCGGCGACTACGAGCAGTACTTC
CDR3: CASSPVSKPGDYEQYF

J: TRBJ1-1
V: TRBV6-5
size: NA
D: TRBD1
DNA: TGTGCCAGCTCAAGGACAGGGCCGAACACTGAAGCTTTCTTT
CDR3: CASSRTGPNTEAFF

J: TRBJ1-1
V: TRBV19
size: NA
D: TRBD1
DNA: TGTGCCAGTAGTGCCTTGACAGGGAGTGAAGCTTTCTTT
CDR3: CASSALTGSEAFF

J: TRBJ2-1
V: TRBV18
size: NA
D: TRBD2
DNA: TGTGCCAGCTCACCACCATCGACGAGCGGGGTCACGGGATATGAGCAGTTCTTC
CDR3: CASSPPSTSGVTGYEQFF

J: TRBJ1-2
V: TRBV27
size: NA
D: TRBD1
DNA: TGTGCCACCAAAACCCAAGCAGGGGGTTGGAACTATGGCTACACCTTC
CDR3: CATKTQAGGWNYGYTF

J: TRBJ1-2
V: TRBV12-5
size: once
D: NA
DNA: TGTGCTAGTGGTTTTGCGGGGAGGGATGGCTACACCTTC
CDR3: CASGFAGRDGYTF

J: TRBJ1-5
V: TRBV7-6
size: few
D: TRBD1
DNA: TGTGCCAGCAGCAGGGGGGCCGGGACAGGGGTGAGCCAGCCCCAGCATTTT
CDR3: CASSRGAGTGVSQPQHF

J: TRBJ1-2
V: TRBV27
size: once
D: TRBD1
DNA: TGTGCCAGCAGTCTGAGACAGGGCGATGGCTACACCTTC
CDR3: CASSLRQGDGYTF

J: TRBJ2-7
V: TRBV5-4
size: NA
D: NA
DNA: TGTGCCAGCAGCTTAGCAAATACCTACGAGCAGTACTTC
CDR3: CASSLANTYEQYF

J: TRBJ2-3
V: TRBV5-1
size: NA
D: NA
DNA: TGCGCCAGCAGCCTACTAGATAGCACAGATACGCAGTATTTT
CDR3: CASSLLDSTDTQYF

J: TRBJ1-2
V: TRBV11-2
size: once
D: TRBD1
DNA: TGTGCCAGCAGCCAGGGGGCTGACTATGGCTACACCTTC
CDR3: CASSQGADYGYTF

J: TRBJ2-1
V: TRBV7-3
size: NA
D: NA
DNA: TGTGCCAGCAGCCTAACCCCCCTCAATGAGCAGTTCTTC
CDR3: CASSLTPLNEQFF

J: TRBJ1-1
V: TRBV9
size: NA
D: TRBD1
DNA: TGTGCCAGCAGCATGCAGGGGGGGAACACTGAAGCTTTCTTT
CDR3: CASSMQGGNTEAFF

J: TRBJ2-7
V: TRBV7-2
size: NA
D: NA
DNA: TGTGCCAGCAGCTTAAGGACTCTCCGTATAAGCTCCTACGAGCAGTACTTC
CDR3: CASSLRTLRISSYEQYF

J: TRBJ1-1
V: TRBV5-6
size: NA
D: NA
DNA: TGTGCCAGCAGCTTGGCGCCCGCGGGGATTGAAGCTTTCTTT
CDR3: CASSLAPAGIEAFF

J: TRBJ1-4
V: TRBV6-5
size: NA
D: NA
DNA: TGTGCCAGCAGTCCCCTGGGGGGGGCTAATGAAAAACTGTTTTTT
CDR3: CASSPLGGANEKLFF

J: TRBJ1-2
V: TRBV28
size: NA
D: NA
DNA: TGTGCCAGCAGTTTACCACAGAACTATGGCTACACCTTC
CDR3: CASSLPQNYGYTF

J: TRBJ1-2
V: TRBV6-6
size: NA
D: NA
DNA: TGTGCCAGCAGTAGACAGAACTATGGCTACACCTTC
CDR3: CASSRQNYGYTF

J: TRBJ1-4
V: TRBV30
size: NA
D: NA
DNA: TGTGCCTGGAGTGACCGGGGGTTTACGTTTTTT
CDR3: CAWSDRGFTFF

J: TRBJ2-3
V: TRBV19
size: NA
D: NA
DNA: TGTGCCAGTAGACTCGACAGGACCACAGATACGCAGTATTTT
CDR3: CASRLDRTTDTQYF

J: TRBJ1-2
V: TRBV2
size: NA
D: NA
DNA: TGTGCCAGCACCCCGGAGGGGACGGAGAACTATGGCTACACCTTC
CDR3: CASTPEGTENYGYTF

J: TRBJ2-7
V: TRBV2
size: NA
D: TRBD2
DNA: TGTGCCAGCAGTGACCCCCCTACTAGGGCTACTAGCGGGGACTCCTACGAGCAGTACTTC
CDR3: CASSDPPTRATSGDSYEQYF

J: TRBJ2-1
V: TRBV12-5
size: NA
D: NA
DNA: TGTGCTAGTGGTTTGGTACTAGGTAGCGGCAGATATGACAATGAGCAGTTCTTC
CDR3: CASGLVLGSGRYDNEQFF

J: TRBJ2-7
V: TRBV7-3
size: few
D: TRBD2
DNA: TGTGCCAGCAGCTCCCAACCCTTTACTAGCGGGAGGTTCTACGAGCAGTACTTC
CDR3: CASSSQPFTSGRFYEQYF

J: TRBJ2-7
V: TRBV12-3/TRBV12-4
size: NA
D: NA
DNA: TGTGCCAGCAGTTTACGGGGGGAGCAGTACTTC
CDR3: CASSLRGEQYF

J: TRBJ1-2
V: TRBV11-3
size: few
D: NA
DNA: TGTGCCAGCAGCTTAGACAGGGCAGTAAACTATGGCTACACCTTC
CDR3: CASSLDRAVNYGYTF

J: TRBJ2-5
V: TRBV6-5
size: NA
D: TRBD2
DNA: TGTGCCAGCAGTTACGGGGCGGCGGGGGGGCCAAAGACCCAGTACTTC
CDR3: CASSYGAAGGPKTQYF

J: TRBJ2-7
V: TRBV6-2/TRBV6-3
size: NA
D: NA
DNA: TGTGCCAGCAGTTACTCCATTACACTAAGCTCCTACGAGCAGTACTTC
CDR3: CASSYSITLSSYEQYF

J: TRBJ2-1
V: TRBV7-9
size: NA
D: TRBD1
DNA: TGTGCCAGCAGCTTGTTGGACAGGGGACGGCGAGGGAACAATGAGCAGTTCTTC
CDR3: CASSLLDRGRRGNNEQFF

J: TRBJ1-5
V: TRBV19
size: NA
D: NA
DNA: TGTGCCAGTAGTATAAACACCCCGCAGGGCAATCAGCCCCAGCATTTT
CDR3: CASSINTPQGNQPQHF

J: TRBJ1-1
V: TRBV5-6
size: NA
D: NA
DNA: TGTGCCAGCAGCTTGCCAGGGGACACTGAAGCTTTCTTT
CDR3: CASSLPGDTEAFF

J: TRBJ2-2
V: TRBV30
size: NA
D: NA
DNA: TGTGCCTGGACCCCAGTCCACGCCGGGGAGCTGTTTTTT
CDR3: CAWTPVHAGELFF

J: TRBJ2-1
V: TRBV5-1
size: NA
D: NA
DNA: TGCGCCAGCAGCTTGGTTGGGGCACCCAGGCGCTACAATGAGCAGTTCTTC
CDR3: CASSLVGAPRRYNEQFF

J: TRBJ1-1
V: TRBV12-3/TRBV12-4
size: NA
D: NA
DNA: TGTGCCAGCAGTCGAAGAGAGGGATCTGAAGCTTTCTTT
CDR3: CASSRREGSEAFF

J: TRBJ1-2
V: TRBV5-6
size: few
D: TRBD1
DNA: TGTGCCAGCAGCCTATTGGGGACAGGGGTCTATGGCTACACCTTC
CDR3: CASSLLGTGVYGYTF

J: TRBJ2-2
V: TRBV28
size: NA
D: TRBD1
DNA: TGTGCCAGCAGTCCGCGGACAGGGGAATACGGGGAGCTGTTTTTT
CDR3: CASSPRTGEYGELFF

J: TRBJ1-4
V: TRBV19
size: NA
D: NA
DNA: TGTGCCAGTACTCCTCGGACAACAAGAGCCGAAAAACTGTTTTTT
CDR3: CASTPRTTRAEKLFF

J: TRBJ1-5
V: TRBV7-9
size: once
D: TRBD1
DNA: TGTGCCAGCAGCTCACAGGGGACCAATCAGCCCCAGCATTTT
CDR3: CASSSQGTNQPQHF

J: TRBJ1-2
V: TRBV7-9
size: NA
D: NA
DNA: TGTGCCAGCAGTTTGGGACACCCCTTGGATGGCTACACCTTC
CDR3: CASSLGHPLDGYTF

J: TRBJ2-7
V: TRBV7-2
size: NA
D: NA
DNA: TGTGCCAGCAGCCCCTACTCAACTAGTGGCGAGCAGTACTTC
CDR3: CASSPYSTSGEQYF

J: TRBJ1-1
V: TRBV6-5
size: NA
D: NA
DNA: TGTGCCAGCAGTTACTCGGCCGGAGACGCTGAAGCTTTCTTT
CDR3: CASSYSAGDAEAFF

J: TRBJ1-5
V: TRBV7-2
size: NA
D: TRBD1
DNA: TGTGCCAGCAGCTCGACAGGGGGCTTGAATCAGCCCCAGCATTTT
CDR3: CASSSTGGLNQPQHF

J: TRBJ2-7
V: TRBV6-2/TRBV6-3
size: NA
D: TRBD2
DNA: TGTGCCAGCAGTTATGGGCTAGCGGGAAACTACGAGCAGTACTTC
CDR3: CASSYGLAGNYEQYF

J: TRBJ1-5
V: TRBV24-1
size: once
D: NA
DNA: TGTGCCACCAGTGATTTGGGAACAGCAAATCAGCCCCAGCATTTT
CDR3: CATSDLGTANQPQHF